The 9 T cell receptor beta chains in this list originate from one sample, sequenced in a study of blood T cell repertoires in COVID-19. Sequenced by immunoSEQ multiplex PCR; TCRdb stores in-frame clones only, minus some. This table has around 250,000 clones, around 90% appearing once. The sample was peripheral blood. Source of these receptors: a woman aged 40 to 50 who had recovered from COVID-19.

The chain carries TRBV5-1 and TRBJ2-5; 7 bases match TRBD1. In germline, CDR1 is SGHRS, CDR2 YFSETQ. The CDR3 runs 14 residues. V lost 0 bases, J lost 5 bases, and 4 bases stayed unmatched. The CDR3 sequence is CASSLDRGMETQYF. CDR3 DNA sequence: TGCGCCAGCAGCTTGGACAGGGGAATGGAGACCCAGTACTTC. Looking up the rest from reference TRBV5-1 and TRBJ2-5 gives the full variable domain: KAGVTQTPRYLIKTRGQQVTLSCSPISGHRSVSWYQQTPGQGLQFLFEYFSETQRNKGNFPGRFSGRQFSNSRSEMNVSTLELGDSALYLCASSLDRGMETQYFGPGTRLLVL.

V is TRBV18 and J is TRBJ2-3; D gene unclear. The CDR3 is 12 residues long. With 3 bases removed from V and 3 bases from J, the gap between germline ends came to 4 bases. Germline lookup yields CDR1 KGHSH and CDR2 LQKENI. For the CDR3, the DNA is TGTGCCAGCTCACCTTCTACAGATACGCAGTATTTT. Its translation: CASSPSTDTQYF.

This chain connects TRBV14 to TRBJ1-1, with a tentative D call TRBD1 (6 bases). Trimming removed 1 base from V and 6 bases from J, with 18 bases in between. The CDR3 runs 16 residues. Per the germline V gene, CDR1 is SGHDN and CDR2 is FVKESK. The CDR3 region has the DNA TGTGCCAGCAGCCAAGTTCAGGGGAAGGCCACCGCTGAAGCTTTCTTT. Translation gives CASSQVQGKATAEAFF.

The V and J genes are TRBV6-1 and TRBJ2-2; D is unclear. CDR1 is MNHNS and CDR2 is SASEGT in the germline V gene. Trimming stripped 2 bases from V and 4 bases from J, with 8 bases between. The CDR3 loop spans 14 amino acids. CDR3 sequence: CASSEQISTGELFF. The CDR3 DNA is TGTGCCAGCAGTGAACAGATCAGCACCGGGGAGCTGTTTTTT.

The V call is TRBV12-3 or TRBV12-4, the J call TRBJ1-2, with D possibly being TRBD1 (6 bases). The length of the CDR3 is 13 residues. V was pared by 5 bases and J by 7 bases, with 14 bases between. CDR3 amino acids: CASSLYREGGYTF. DNA of the CDR3: TGTGCCAGCAGTCTTTACAGGGAGGGTGGCTACACCTTC.

The chain links TRBV18 to TRBJ2-7; a possible D gene is TRBD1 (7 bases). CDR1 is KGHSH and CDR2 is LQKENI in the germline V gene. The CDR3 covers 14 residues. V was cut by 1 base and J by 4 bases, with 11 bases left in between. The DNA for the CDR3 is TGTGCCAGCTCACCACGGTCAGGGGGGTACGAGCAGTACTTC. It codes for CASSPRSGGYEQYF.

The genes are TRBV19 and TRBJ2-7; 7 positions agree with TRBD1. V shed 6 bases, J shed 0 bases, and the junction held 5 bases outside the gene matches. This CDR3 is 14 amino acids long. CDR1 is LNHDA, CDR2 SQIVND, per germline (reference sequence). CDR3 coding DNA: TGTGCCAGTAGCGGGACAGTAAGCTCCTACGAGCAGTACTTC. It translates to CASSGTVSSYEQYF.

CDR3 sequence reads: CAISGTSGGLSYNEQFF. CDR3 nucleotide sequence: TGTGCCATCAGTGGGACTAGCGGGGGGCTTTCCTACAATGAGCAGTTCTTC. The chain recombines TRBV10-3 with TRBJ2-1; 14 bases line up with TRBD2. The V segment lost 4 bases and the J segment 1 base; nucleotides outside the gene matches: 3. The CDR3 is made up of 17 amino acids. The V gene's germline CDR1 is ENHRY and CDR2 SYGVKD.

The rearrangement links TRBV4-1 to TRBJ2-3; no clear D gene. Trimming stripped 3 bases from V and 3 bases from J, with 4 bases between. Germline values: CDR1 MGHRA, CDR2 YSYEKL. The CDR3 sequence is 12 residues long. CDR3 sequence reads: CASSHPTDTQYF. The CDR3, as DNA: TGCGCCAGCAGCCACCCAACAGATACGCAGTATTTT.